Below, one T cell receptor (beta chain) is given with its context. Antigen specificity is unknown. This likely comes from a read error, as the CDR3 has no conserved phenylalanine or tryptophan at its end. This entry belongs to a study of breast tumors, draining lymph nodes, adjacent tissues. Whole-study findings and limits: The data were judged consistent with most tumor T cells coming from lymph node and expanding in tumor. Tumor and nontumor repertoires were significantly more similar in luminal-like than in basal-like breast cancer. That most tumor T cells come from lymph nodes remained unproven. Compared with lymph nodes, tumors were less diverse; compared with nontumor tissue, more.

TCRdb processed the multiplex PCR reads anew with MiXCR; each CDR3 protein has one entry. Of tens of thousands of distinct CDR3 sequences listed, about half are singletons. The sequenced sample consisted of breast tumor tissue. This TCR was recovered from a female donor with breast cancer. Some clones in this sample may be carry-over from other donors' samples.

This CDR3 is CASSFQFSGLAYEQYS. For the CDR3, the DNA is TGTGCCAGTAGTTTCCAATTTAGCGGGCTAGCCTACGAGCAGTACTCC. This rearrangement joins TRBV19 to TRBJ2-7, with TRBD2 matching over 7 bases. The germline CDR1 and CDR2 sequences are LNHDA and SQIVND (reference sequence). The junction had 12 bases not matched to a gene; V was cut back by 5 bases and J by 2 bases. This CDR3 spans 16 amino acids.